This T cell receptor (beta chain) is from a study of blood T cell repertoires in COVID-19 (dated by TCRdb to between 2020 and 2021). Study-level background: The collaborator samples originated in the United States, Italy and Spain and spanned the acute and convalescent phases of COVID-19. Where HLA class I and class II types were available, the types were taken from metadata supplied by the sample provider, not from assay-based typing. The dataset comprised deeply sampled blood TCRbeta repertoires from subjects exposed to, actively infected with, or recovered from COVID-19. The prospective study material was composed of cDNA or gDNA derived from T cells, B-cell-depleted T cells, or PBMCs. Sample metadata almost always included a de-identified subject ID, COVID-19 status, age in years and sex. The samples were drawn from the first 160 participants of the ongoing ImmuneRACE study and from over a thousand subjects provided by 6 global collaborators. The repertoires were released in a freely available public database intended as a resource for research on the immune response to SARS-CoV-2.

About this clone itself: The clone's antigen remains unknown. No per-base quality is available; no much larger clone lies one base away.

Overall study outcomes, separate from this receptor: The quantity of clinical and demographic metadata differed by source and by participant and was supplied without curation.

TCRbeta CDR3 regions were amplified from genomic DNA using the immunoSEQ Assay, a bias-controlled multiplex PCR. Per the authors' processing: Nucleated cell counts per sample were estimated from amplification of reference gene primers within the assay. To quantify the absolute abundance of each unique TCRbeta CDR3 rearrangement, sequence reads were collapsed and filtered. For each sample, productive Simpson clonality was calculated by taking the square root of Simpson's diversity index across productive rearrangements. Here the immuneACCESS table is served through TCRdb, limited to in-frame sequences with V and J called. Missing clones are a known gap in these copies; in checked studies unresolved V genes cover under half, and the rest lacks a known reason. V, J and clone size are those of that table, while D and trimming were read from the DNA. In this sample the table shows 200,000 to 300,000 clones, 86% of which occur a single time. The leading ten clones occupy approximately 2.1% of the sample.

Participants in the prospective study were aged about 18 to 95 years, lived in more than 20 United States geographic areas, and enrolled through a virtual design. In the prospective study, cohorts were assigned on the basis of participant-reported clinical history obtained from a screening survey and a study questionnaire. Recovered participants in ImmuneRACE Cohort 3 were defined by two consecutive negative NP/OP PCR tests, clearance by a healthcare professional, or resolution of symptoms. In the prospective study, mobile phlebotomists collected whole blood, serum and a nasopharyngeal or oropharyngeal swab from each participant. Participants in the prospective study had the option to provide additional blood draws and questionnaires over a roughly two-month period. Before DNA extraction, blood samples from the prospective study were shipped at room temperature or frozen. Sequencing was done on a sample of PBMCs or T cells enriched from blood (not recorded which). This clonotype originated in a woman aged 50 to 60 who had recovered from COVID-19.

CDR3 region: CATSRVKGLVYNEQFF. Here is the DNA: TGTGCCACCAGCAGAGTAAAGGGACTAGTTTACAATGAGCAGTTCTTC. This receptor chain uses TRBV15 and TRBJ2-1; a stretch of 8 junction bases matches TRBD2. Per the germline V gene (reference sequence), LNHNV is the CDR1 and YYDKDF is the CDR2. V has 1 base trimmed and J has 4 bases trimmed; junction bases matching no gene number 6. Its CDR3 holds 16 amino acids, cysteine through phenylalanine. Of the read, only the CDR3 DNA is kept; its 48 bases are in frame from base 1. Reference TRBV15 and TRBJ2-1 proteins supply the regions before and after the CDR3; the full variable domain is: DAMVIQNPRYQVTQFGKPVTLSCSQTLNHNVMYWYQQKSSQAPKLLFHYYDKDFNNEADTPDNFQSRRPNTSFCFLDIRSPGLGDTAMYLCATSRVKGLVYNEQFFGPGTRLTVL.